This TCR beta chain was obtained from a study of identical twins. In TCRdb, the 5' RACE reads were re-called with MiXCR into one record per CDR3 protein. The table has some 440,000 distinct CDR3 sequences, less than 25% seen once. The CDR3 covers 16 residues. CDR1 is MDHEN and CDR2 is SYDVKM in the germline V gene. V lost 7 bases and J lost 4, with 23 bases in between. This same sample was also part of a study on T cells expressing NK-cell markers.

Sample: CD4+ T cells sorted from blood. This chain links TRBV28 with TRBJ2-7; tentatively, D is TRBD1 (6 bases). The receptor was derived from a young woman in good health. The CDR3 region is CASIPAGYNRDYEQYF. The CDR3 DNA follows: TGTGCCAGCATCCCCGCAGGTTATAACAGGGATTACGAGCAGTACTTC.